The next 18 T cell receptor beta chains were all read from a single sample in a study of cytomegalovirus exposure and HLA in healthy donors. Primers: 60 Vbeta forward and 13 Jbeta reverse. Sequenced by immunoSEQ multiplex PCR; TCRdb stores in-frame clones only, minus some. The top ten clones hold 1% to 1.5% of a sample with under 150,000 clones, 73% of them seen once. The sequenced sample was PBMCs. These receptors all come from a woman in her forties in good health and CMV-seronegative.

The CDR3 region is CASRSTRAVGGAKDEQYF. CDR3 nucleotide sequence: TGTGCCAGCAGATCCACAAGGGCCGTGGGTGGGGCAAAGGACGAGCAGTACTTC. The rearrangement uses TRBV7-8 and TRBJ2-7; possibly TRBD1 for D (5 bases). CDR1 is SGHVS and CDR2 is FQNEAQ in the germline V gene. This CDR3 region has 18 residues. Trimming took 6 bases from V and 5 from J, leaving 29 bases between them.

J is TRBJ2-3 and V is TRBV7-9; D might be TRBD1 (6 bases). The germline V and J ends were trimmed by 5 bases and 0 bases, with 12 bases remaining between them. CDR1 SEHNR and CDR2 FQNEAQ come from the germline V gene (reference sequence). The CDR3 consists of 15 residues. Here the CDR3 reads CASSHRDLSTDTQYF. The CDR3 DNA reads TGTGCCAGCAGCCACAGGGACCTCAGCACAGATACGCAGTATTTT.

This sequence joins TRBV7-9 and TRBJ1-5; D unclear. CDR1 and CDR2 (germline): SEHNR, FQNEAQ (reference sequence). Trimming took off 5 bases at V and 9 bases at J, with 26 bases between the two ends. The CDR3 length is 17 residues. The CDR3 sequence is CASSAPRRVPHGRPQHF. The CDR3 coding sequence is TGTGCCAGCAGCGCACCACGGAGGGTTCCTCATGGTCGGCCCCAGCATTTT.

The chain is built from TRBV9 and TRBJ2-1, with a weak D call TRBD2 (5 bases). The V end lost 3 bases, the J end lost 3 bases, and 13 bases lay between the germline ends. From germline, CDR1 is SGDLS and CDR2 YYNGEE. This CDR3 has 15 residues. This CDR3 is CASSETSDFYNEQFF. The CDR3, as DNA: TGTGCCAGCAGCGAAACATCGGACTTCTACAATGAGCAGTTCTTC. The full variable domain, in which reference TRBV9 and TRBJ2-1 provide the parts outside the CDR3, is DSGVTQTPKHLITATGQRVTLRCSPRSGDLSVYWYQQSLDQGLQFLIQYYNGEERAKGNILERFSAQQFPDLHSELNLSSLELGDSALYFCASSETSDFYNEQFFGPGTRLTVL.

The chain couples TRBV7-8 to TRBJ1-2; possibly TRBD1 for D (6 bases). This CDR3 region has 14 residues. Trimming pared 4 bases from V and 3 bases from J, leaving 12 bases between. CDR1 and CDR2 from the germline V gene are SGHVS and FQNEAQ. As DNA, the CDR3 is TGTGCCAGCAGCTCGGGACAACTACACTATGGCTACACCTTC. Protein: CASSSGQLHYGYTF.

The table lists this clone with a count of one. The chain joins TRBV9 to TRBJ2-1, with 7 bases that match TRBD1. The CDR3 has 16 amino acids. V was pared by 5 bases and J by 3 bases, with 11 bases of the junction left unmatched. Germline values: CDR1 SGDLS, CDR2 YYNGEE. The CDR3 region is CASSSDPGQSYNEQFF. For the CDR3, the DNA is TGTGCCAGCAGTAGTGACCCGGGACAGAGCTACAATGAGCAGTTCTTC. The full variable domain, with the rest looked up from reference TRBV9 and TRBJ2-1, is DSGVTQTPKHLITATGQRVTLRCSPRSGDLSVYWYQQSLDQGLQFLIQYYNGEERAKGNILERFSAQQFPDLHSELNLSSLELGDSALYFCASSSDPGQSYNEQFFGPGTRLTVL.

This clone was observed many times. This chain links TRBV4-1 with TRBJ1-1, with 10 bases that match TRBD1. Trimming removed 3 bases from V and 7 bases from J; junction bases left unmatched: 2. Germline lookup yields CDR1 MGHRA and CDR2 YSYEKL. The CDR3 loop spans 13 amino acids. CDR3: CASSQGQGIEAFF. DNA for the CDR3: TGCGCCAGCAGCCAGGGACAGGGGATTGAAGCTTTCTTT.

V and J are TRBV7-8 and TRBJ2-2, with TRBD2 identical over 12 bases. This CDR3 has 16 residues. Germline CDR1 SGHVS, CDR2 FQNEAQ. V lost 5 bases, J lost 7 bases, and 8 bases stayed unmatched. The CDR3 DNA reads TGTGCCAGCAGCCCTAGCGGGGGGGCTTCGAACGGGGAGCTGTTTTTT. This sequence encodes CASSPSGGASNGELFF.

Notes on this clone: No DNA is shown, since the ends of the CDR3 on it are uncertain; the CDR3 is the one TCRdb lists. The rearrangement uses TRBV9 and TRBJ2-2; TRBD1, the table's D call, lacks a check against the DNA. Germline values: CDR1 SGDLS, CDR2 YYNGEE. The CDR3 has 17 amino acids, counting both end residues. CDR3: CASSRTDSLRRAGELFF.

The rearrangement joins TRBV5-4 to TRBJ2-3; 12 nucleotides line up with TRBD2. J was trimmed by 2 bases and V by 0 bases; bases with no gene match: 7. Per germline, CDR1 SGHNT and CDR2 YYREEE (reference sequence). The CDR3 is 18 residues long. The CDR3 protein is CASSLGGLAGLYTDTQYF. Here the CDR3 DNA reads TGTGCCAGCAGCTTGGGGGGACTAGCGGGTTTATACACAGATACGCAGTATTTT.

Of note for this clone: A read error may account for a junction end that differs from germline. The chain combines TRBV5-1 with TRBJ2-1; 8 bases agree with TRBD1. The length of the CDR3 is 15 residues. CDR1 is SGHRS and CDR2 is YFSETQ in the germline V gene. The CDR3: CASSGDRGDYNGQFF. The CDR3 DNA reads as TGCGCCAGCAGCGGCGACAGGGGAGACTACAATGGGCAGTTCTTC. Supplemented by reference TRBV5-1 and TRBJ2-1, the full variable domain reads KAGVTQTPRYLIKTRGQQVTLSCSPISGHRSVSWYQQTPGQGLQFLFEYFSETQRNKGNFPGRFSGRQFSNSRSEMNVSTLELGDSALYLCASSGDRGDYNGQFFGPGTRLTVL.

This sequence joins TRBV4-1 and TRBJ1-6; D call uncertain. Germline V gene lookup returns CDR1 MGHRA and CDR2 YSYEKL. The CDR3 spans 16 residues. The V gene lost 0 bases and the J gene lost 7 bases, with 13 bases spanning the gap. CDR3 residues: CASSQESHSQNSPLHF. DNA of the CDR3: TGCGCCAGCAGCCAAGAATCCCACAGCCAAAATTCACCCCTCCACTTT.

This sequence joins TRBV9 and TRBJ1-4, with 9 bases aligning to TRBD1. The trim removed 4 bases at V and 7 bases at J, leaving 11 bases unmatched. Germline CDR1 and CDR2: SGDLS and YYNGEE. This CDR3 is 16 amino acids long. CDR3 nucleotides: TGTGCCAGCAGCCCCCACCCGGGACAGGGAGGTGAAAAACTGTTTTTT. This encodes CASSPHPGQGGEKLFF.

V is TRBV4-3 and J is TRBJ1-1, with D possibly being TRBD1 (5 bases). Germline assignment: CDR1 LGHNA and CDR2 YSLEER. Trimming left V 3 bases short and J 5 bases short, with 10 bases between. The CDR3 runs to 13 residues. The CDR3 DNA follows: TGCGCCAGCAGCCAGATGGGACTGACTGAAGCTTTCTTT. Translated, it gives CASSQMGLTEAFF.

The rearrangement links TRBV6-5 to TRBJ2-3; 7 bases line up with TRBD2. The J segment lost 1 base and the V segment lost 8 bases, leaving 9 bases of the junction unmatched. CDR1 MNHEY and CDR2 SVGAGI come from the germline V gene. CDR3 size: 15 residues. This CDR3 reads CASRTRGRGTDTQYF. The DNA of the CDR3 is TGTGCCAGCCGGACGCGGGGGAGAGGCACAGATACGCAGTATTTT.

This clone showed up just a few times. The chain carries TRBV5-1 and TRBJ1-4; 7 positions match TRBD1. V lost 4 bases and J lost 6; bases outside the gene matches: 9. The CDR3 runs to 15 residues. Germline CDR1 reads SGHRS; CDR2 reads YFSETQ. CDR3 sequence reads: CASSLTGTADEKLFF. In nucleotides, the CDR3 is TGCGCCAGCAGCCTAACCGGGACAGCGGATGAAAAACTGTTTTTT.

This chain connects TRBV19 to TRBJ1-1; no definite D call. The CDR3 covers 13 residues. V was clipped by 4 bases and J by 1 base, with 7 bases between them. Germline lookup yields CDR1 LNHDA and CDR2 SQIVND (reference sequence). CDR3 sequence reads: CASSRAENTEAFF. The CDR3 DNA is TGTGCCAGTAGTAGGGCAGAGAACACTGAAGCTTTCTTT. Filled out from reference TRBV19 and TRBJ1-1, the complete variable domain reads DGGITQSPKYLFRKEGQNVTLSCEQNLNHDAMYWYRQDPGQGLRLIYYSQIVNDFQKGDIAEGYSVSREKKESFPLTVTSAQKNPTAFYLCASSRAENTEAFFGQGTRLTVV.

The V gene is TRBV9, the J gene TRBJ2-1; D is undetermined. Germline V gives CDR1 SGDLS, CDR2 YYNGEE. CDR3 size: 16 residues. The V end lost 4 bases, the J end lost 4 bases, and 18 bases lay between the germline ends. CDR3 DNA sequence: TGTGCCAGCAGCCTCCAGAGGCAGCAAGGATACAATGAGCAGTTCTTC. The encoded protein is CASSLQRQQGYNEQFF.